The T cell receptor (beta chain) under discussion was sequenced for a study of a mutant IDH1 vaccine in newly diagnosed glioma. Across the whole study: Patients received eight vaccinations in weeks 1, 3, 5, 7, 11, 15, 19, 23. Beginning 4-6 weeks after radiotherapy alone, or with temozolomide cycles, vaccination took place. Earlier care involved radiotherapy, temozolomide, or both, and the majority received both.

Worth noting for this clone: Antigen: not known.

Produced via immunoSEQ multiplex PCR; TCRdb's table is partial and in-frame only. The repertoire has 50,000 to 70,000 clones, 80% to 90% of them found once; the top ten carry 6.5% to 9.5%. Time point defined: week 23, last vaccination. It was 300 ug of mutant IDH1 20-mer peptide that made up each vaccine dose, given with topical imiquimod. CDR3 length equals 15 residues. CDR1 ENHRY and CDR2 SYGVKD come from the germline V gene. With V trimmed by 6 bases and J by 5 bases, 7 bases remained unmatched. V is TRBV10-3 and J is TRBJ1-6; 7 nucleotides line up with TRBD1. This material consisted of PBMCs, taken from a glioma patient whose treatment included an IDH1 peptide vaccine. The receptor's source is a woman aged 35 to 49 with glioma. Some clones in this sample may be carry-over from other donors' samples. The CDR3 nucleotides read TGTGCCATCAGCGATACCGGGACAGATAATTCACCCCTCCACTTT. It codes for CAISDTGTDNSPLHF.